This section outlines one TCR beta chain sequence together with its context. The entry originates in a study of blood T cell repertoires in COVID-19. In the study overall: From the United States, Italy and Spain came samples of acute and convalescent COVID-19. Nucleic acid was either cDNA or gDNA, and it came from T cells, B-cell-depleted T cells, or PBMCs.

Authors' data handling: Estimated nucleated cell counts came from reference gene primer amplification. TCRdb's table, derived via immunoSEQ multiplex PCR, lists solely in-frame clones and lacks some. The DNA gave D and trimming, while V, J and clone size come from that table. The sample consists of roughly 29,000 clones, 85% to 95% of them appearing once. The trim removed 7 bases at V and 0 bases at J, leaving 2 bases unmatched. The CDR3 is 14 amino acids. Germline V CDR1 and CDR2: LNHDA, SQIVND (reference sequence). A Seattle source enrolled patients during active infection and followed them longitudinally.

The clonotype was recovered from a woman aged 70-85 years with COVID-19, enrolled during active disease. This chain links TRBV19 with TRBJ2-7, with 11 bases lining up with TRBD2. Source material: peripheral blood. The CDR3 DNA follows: TGTGCCAGTACTAGCGGGGGGAGCTCCTACGAGCAGTACTTC. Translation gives CASTSGGSSYEQYF.